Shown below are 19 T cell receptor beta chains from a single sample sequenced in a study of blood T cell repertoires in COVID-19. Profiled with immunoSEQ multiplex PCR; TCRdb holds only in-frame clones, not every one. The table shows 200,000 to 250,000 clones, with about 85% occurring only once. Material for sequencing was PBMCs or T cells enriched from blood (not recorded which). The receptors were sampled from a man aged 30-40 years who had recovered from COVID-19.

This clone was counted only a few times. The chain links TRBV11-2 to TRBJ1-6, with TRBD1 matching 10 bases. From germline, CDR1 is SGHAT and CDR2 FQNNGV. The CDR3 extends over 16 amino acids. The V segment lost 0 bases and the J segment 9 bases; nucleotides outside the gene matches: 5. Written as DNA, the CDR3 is TGTGCCAGCAGCTTAGATTTGGGGACAGGGGCTTCACCCCTCCACTTT. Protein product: CASSLDLGTGASPLHF.

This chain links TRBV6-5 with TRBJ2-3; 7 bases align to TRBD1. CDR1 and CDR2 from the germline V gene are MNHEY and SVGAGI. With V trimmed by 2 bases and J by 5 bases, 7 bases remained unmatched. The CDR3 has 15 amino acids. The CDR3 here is CASSYRGQPRDTQYF. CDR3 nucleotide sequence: TGTGCCAGCAGTTACCGGGGACAGCCCCGAGATACGCAGTATTTT.

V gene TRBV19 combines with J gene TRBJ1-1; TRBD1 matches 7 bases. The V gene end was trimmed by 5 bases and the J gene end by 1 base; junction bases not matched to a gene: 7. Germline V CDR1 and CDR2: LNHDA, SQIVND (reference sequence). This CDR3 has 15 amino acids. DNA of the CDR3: TGTGCCAGTAGTGGGAGGACAGGCCAGAACACTGAAGCTTTCTTT. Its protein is CASSGRTGQNTEAFF.

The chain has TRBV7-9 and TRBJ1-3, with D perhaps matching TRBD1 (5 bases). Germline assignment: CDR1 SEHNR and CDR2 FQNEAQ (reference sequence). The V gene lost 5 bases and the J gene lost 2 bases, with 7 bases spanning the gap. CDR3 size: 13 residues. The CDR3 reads CASSQGAGNTIYF. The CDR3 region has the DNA TGTGCCAGCAGCCAGGGCGCTGGAAACACCATATATTTT.

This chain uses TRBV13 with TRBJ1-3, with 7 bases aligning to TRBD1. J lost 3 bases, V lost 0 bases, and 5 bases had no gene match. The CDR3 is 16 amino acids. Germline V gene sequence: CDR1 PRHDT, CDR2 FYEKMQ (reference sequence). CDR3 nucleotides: TGTGCCAGCAGCTTAGGCCCACAGGGGCTTGGAAACACCATATATTTT. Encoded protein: CASSLGPQGLGNTIYF.

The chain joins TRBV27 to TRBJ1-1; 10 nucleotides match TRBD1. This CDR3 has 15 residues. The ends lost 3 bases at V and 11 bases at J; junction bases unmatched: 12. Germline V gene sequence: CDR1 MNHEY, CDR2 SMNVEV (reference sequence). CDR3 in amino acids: CASSFSTGGVTAAFF. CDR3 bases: TGTGCCAGCAGTTTCTCGACAGGGGGCGTAACGGCCGCTTTCTTT.

This chain's CDR3 is CASNQGGLMKDTQYF. As DNA, the CDR3 is TGTGCCAGCAATCAAGGGGGCTTGATGAAAGATACGCAGTATTTT. V gene TRBV2 combines with J gene TRBJ2-3, with 7 bases aligning to TRBD1. V was clipped by 7 bases and J by 5 bases; unmatched bases: 12. The CDR3 sequence is 15 residues long. The germline V gene has CDR1 SNHLY and CDR2 FYNNEI. Combining the CDR3 with reference TRBV2 and TRBJ2-3 gives the whole variable domain EPEVTQTPSHQVTQMGQEVILRCVPISNHLYFYWYRQILGQKVEFLVSFYNNEISEKSEIFDDQFSVERPDGSNFTLKIRSTKLEDSAMYFCASNQGGLMKDTQYFGPGTRLTVL.

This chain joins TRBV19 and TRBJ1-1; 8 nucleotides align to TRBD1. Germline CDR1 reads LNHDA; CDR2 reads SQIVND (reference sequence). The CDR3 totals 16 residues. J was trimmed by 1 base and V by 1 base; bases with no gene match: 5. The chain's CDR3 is CASSIGQGIGNTEAFF. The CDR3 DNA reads TGTGCCAGTAGTATAGGACAGGGGATAGGGAACACTGAAGCTTTCTTT.

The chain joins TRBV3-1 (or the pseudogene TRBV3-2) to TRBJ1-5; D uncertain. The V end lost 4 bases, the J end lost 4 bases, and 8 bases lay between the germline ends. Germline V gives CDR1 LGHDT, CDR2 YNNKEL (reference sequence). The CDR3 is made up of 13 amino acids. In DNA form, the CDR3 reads TGTGCCAGCAGCCTTAGCGGTAATCAGCCCCAGCATTTT. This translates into CASSLSGNQPQHF.

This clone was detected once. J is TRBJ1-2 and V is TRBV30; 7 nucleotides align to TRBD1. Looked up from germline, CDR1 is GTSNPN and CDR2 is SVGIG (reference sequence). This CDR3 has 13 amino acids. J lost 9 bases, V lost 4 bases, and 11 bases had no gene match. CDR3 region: CAWTFGTEVSYTF. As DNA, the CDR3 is TGTGCCTGGACCTTCGGGACAGAGGTCAGCTACACCTTC.

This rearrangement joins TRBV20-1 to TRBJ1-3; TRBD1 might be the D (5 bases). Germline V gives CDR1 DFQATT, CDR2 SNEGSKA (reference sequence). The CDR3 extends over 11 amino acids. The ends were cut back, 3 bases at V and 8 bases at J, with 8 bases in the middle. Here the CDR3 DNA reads TGCAGTGCTAGGTGGGGGGACACCATATATTTT. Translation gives CSARWGDTIYF.

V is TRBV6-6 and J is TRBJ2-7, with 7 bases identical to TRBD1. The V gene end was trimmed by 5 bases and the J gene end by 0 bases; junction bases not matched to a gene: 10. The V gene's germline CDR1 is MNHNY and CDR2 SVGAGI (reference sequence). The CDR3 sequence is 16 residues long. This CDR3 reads CASSGIGQASSYEQYF. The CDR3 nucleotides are TGTGCCAGCAGTGGGATAGGACAGGCTAGCTCCTACGAGCAGTACTTC.

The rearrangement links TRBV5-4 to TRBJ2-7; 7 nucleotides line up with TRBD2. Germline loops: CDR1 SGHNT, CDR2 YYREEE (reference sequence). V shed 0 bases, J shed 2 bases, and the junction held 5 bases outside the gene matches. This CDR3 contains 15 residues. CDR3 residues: CASSLEGGSAYEQYF. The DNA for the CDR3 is TGTGCCAGCAGCTTGGAAGGCGGGAGTGCCTACGAGCAGTACTTC.

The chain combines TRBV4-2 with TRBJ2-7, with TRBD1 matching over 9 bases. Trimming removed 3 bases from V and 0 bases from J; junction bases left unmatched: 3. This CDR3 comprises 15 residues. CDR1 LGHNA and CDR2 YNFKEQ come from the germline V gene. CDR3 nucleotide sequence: TGTGCCAGCAGCCATGGGGACAGGGTCTCCTACGAGCAGTACTTC. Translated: CASSHGDRVSYEQYF.

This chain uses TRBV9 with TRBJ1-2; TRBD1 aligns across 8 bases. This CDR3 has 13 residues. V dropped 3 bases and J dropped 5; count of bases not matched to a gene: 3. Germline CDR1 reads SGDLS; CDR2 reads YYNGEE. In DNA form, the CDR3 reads TGTGCCAGCAGCGGCCGGGACAGGTATGGCTACACCTTC. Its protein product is CASSGRDRYGYTF.

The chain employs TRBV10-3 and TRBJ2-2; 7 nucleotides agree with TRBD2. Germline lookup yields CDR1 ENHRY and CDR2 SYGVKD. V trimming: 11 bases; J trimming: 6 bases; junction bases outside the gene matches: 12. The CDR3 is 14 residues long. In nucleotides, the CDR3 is TGTGCCCTAAAAAAGGCGGGGGAGGCCGGGGAGCTGTTTTTT. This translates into CALKKAGEAGELFF.

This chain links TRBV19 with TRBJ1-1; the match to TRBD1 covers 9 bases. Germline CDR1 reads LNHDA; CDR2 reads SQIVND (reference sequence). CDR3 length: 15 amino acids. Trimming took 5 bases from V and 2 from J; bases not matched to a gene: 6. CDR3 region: CASSPTGQGNTEAFF. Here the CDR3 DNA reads TGTGCCAGTAGTCCAACGGGACAGGGTAACACTGAAGCTTTCTTT.

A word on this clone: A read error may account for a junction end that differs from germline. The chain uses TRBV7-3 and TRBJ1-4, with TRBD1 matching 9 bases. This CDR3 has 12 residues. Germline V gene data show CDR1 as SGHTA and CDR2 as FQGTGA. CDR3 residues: CASSLTRDRVRF. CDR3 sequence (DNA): TGTGCCAGCAGCTTAACTAGGGACAGGGTGCGATTT.

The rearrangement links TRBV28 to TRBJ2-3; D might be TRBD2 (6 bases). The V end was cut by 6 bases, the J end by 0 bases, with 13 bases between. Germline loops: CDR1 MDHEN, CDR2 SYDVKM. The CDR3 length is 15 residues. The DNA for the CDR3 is TGTGCCAGCAGGGCGCCTGGGGGGAGCACAGATACGCAGTATTTT. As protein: CASRAPGGSTDTQYF.